The TCR beta chain described here comes from a study of shared clonotypes between healthy human individuals. This clone was counted a few times. The target antigen is unknown. The CDR3 loop spans 14 amino acids. Trimming removed 7 bases at V and 4 bases at J, with 14 bases between. The germline V gene encodes CDR1 MDHEN and CDR2 SYDVKM. Study-wide points: Only blood was sampled, and tissue TCR repertoires likely differ from blood ones. Rarefaction showed sorted-subset sequencing was incomplete despite large depth.

The table came from immunoSEQ multiplex PCR; TCRdb's copy has only in-frame clones and leaves some out. There are about 730,000 clones in the sample; 72% occur only once, and 1.8% lies in the top ten. Into CD45RA+ naive and CD45RA-negative memory subsets, the CD4+ cells were split. This TCR came from a woman younger than 45 in good health. Sequenced: memory CD4+ T cells sorted from blood. Noted subset: CD45RA-negative fraction. This sequence joins TRBV28 and TRBJ1-3; tentatively, D is TRBD1 (6 bases). As DNA, the CDR3 is TGTGCCAGCACCCGGGGGGCTCGCGGAAACACCATATATTTT. It yields the protein CASTRGARGNTIYF.